This passage covers 21 T cell receptor beta chains from one sample sequenced in a study of shared clonotypes between healthy human individuals. Repertoires were generated with immunoSEQ multiplex PCR, while TCRdb's copy carries only in-frame clones and drops some. The sample includes hundreds of thousands of clones, around 96% of them seen just once. Sample: memory CD8+ T cells sorted from blood. Subset: CD45RO+ cells pooled with CCR7-negative TemRA cells. Source of these receptors: a man under 40 in good health.

V and J are TRBV7-8 and TRBJ1-5, with TRBD1 matching over 9 bases. Germline V gene lookup returns CDR1 SGHVS and CDR2 FQNEAQ. The V segment lost 1 base and the J segment 4 bases; nucleotides outside the gene matches: 5. The CDR3 is 16 amino acids. CDR3 sequence reads: CASSLVGTGWNQPQHF. Here the CDR3 DNA reads TGTGCCAGCAGCTTAGTAGGGACAGGGTGGAATCAGCCCCAGCATTTT.

In regard to this clone: The identical CDR3 is also encoded by other nucleotide sequences in the sample. The V gene is TRBV28, the J gene TRBJ2-2; D gene ambiguous. This CDR3 has 12 amino acids. V was shortened by 3 bases and J by 5 bases, with 4 bases between the two germline ends. Per the germline V gene, CDR1 is MDHEN and CDR2 is SYDVKM. Written as DNA, the CDR3 is TGTGCCAGCAGTTTCAGTACCGGGGAGCTGTTTTTT. It specifies CASSFSTGELFF. Full variable domain (outside the CDR3, taken from reference TRBV28 and TRBJ2-2): DVKVTQSSRYLVKRTGEKVFLECVQDMDHENMFWYRQDPGLGLRLIYFSYDVKMKEKGDIPEGYSVSREKKERFSLILESASTNQTSMYLCASSFSTGELFFGEGSRLTVL.

Turning to this clone: One junction end disagrees with the germline gene, perhaps due to a read error. The chain joins TRBV12-5 to TRBJ1-2; D perhaps matches TRBD1 (5 bases). The CDR3 totals 19 residues. Germline V gives CDR1 LGHNT, CDR2 FRNRAP. The CDR3 here is CASGLVPPRTGESNYDYTF. Written as DNA, the CDR3 is TGTGCTAGTGGTTTGGTACCCCCCCGAACAGGAGAATCTAACTATGACTACACCTTC.

V and J are TRBV6-6 and TRBJ2-5; 7 bases match TRBD1. Germline loops: CDR1 MNHNY, CDR2 SVGAGI (reference sequence). After removal of 5 bases from V and 4 bases from J, the junction contained 10 bases not matched to a gene. CDR3 length: 15 residues. For the CDR3, the DNA is TGTGCCAGCAGTACAGACAGGGCGGGCGGAGAGACCCAGTACTTC. Translating gives CASSTDRAGGETQYF.

The V call is TRBV5-6, the J call TRBJ2-1, with no clear D. Looked up from germline, CDR1 is SGHDT and CDR2 is YYEEEE. This CDR3 has 14 residues. Trimming removed 2 bases at V and 6 bases at J, with 12 bases between. CDR3 sequence: CASSLNPQSNEQFF. In nucleotides, the CDR3 is TGTGCCAGCAGCTTAAACCCGCAATCCAATGAGCAGTTCTTC.

Note on this clone: The same CDR3 arises from other DNA sequences in this sample as well. This rearrangement joins TRBV5-1 to TRBJ2-7; 10 positions agree with TRBD2. This CDR3 comprises 13 residues. The junction had 1 base not matched to a gene; V was cut back by 3 bases and J by 4 bases. The germline V gene has CDR1 SGHRS and CDR2 YFSETQ. The CDR3 loop is CASSSSGSYEQYF. For the CDR3, the DNA is TGCGCCAGCAGCTCTAGCGGGAGTTACGAGCAGTACTTC.

The rearrangement links TRBV18 to TRBJ2-3, with a weak D call TRBD2 (6 bases). CDR3 length: 16 amino acids. V was pared by 6 bases and J by 2 bases, with 18 bases between. Germline CDR1 and CDR2: KGHSH and LQKENI. In DNA, the CDR3 is TGTGCCAGCTCCCTAATCGGGACTGGAATCACAGATACGCAGTATTTT. Its translation: CASSLIGTGITDTQYF. The entire variable domain, with the rest obtained from reference TRBV18 and TRBJ2-3, is as follows: NAGVMQNPRHLVRRRGQEARLRCSPMKGHSHVYWYRQLPEEGLKFMVYLQKENIIDESGMPKERFSAEFPKEGPSILRIQQVVRGDSAAYFCASSLIGTGITDTQYFGPGTRLTVL.

V is TRBV28 and J is TRBJ2-7; possible D gene TRBD2, 6 bases. This CDR3 comprises 16 residues. CDR1 and CDR2 from the germline V gene are MDHEN and SYDVKM. The V and J ends lost 1 base and 5 bases respectively, with 18 bases between them. The DNA of the CDR3 is TGTGCCAGCAGTTTATCTTTGGGCGGGACGGTAGACGAGCAGTACTTC. It is translated as CASSLSLGGTVDEQYF.

This chain joins TRBV10-1 and TRBJ2-1; tentatively, D is TRBD1 (5 bases). The CDR3 loop spans 13 amino acids. Germline assignment: CDR1 WNHNN and CDR2 SYGVQD (reference sequence). Between the trimmed V and J ends, which lost 0 bases and 9 bases, there was a span of 9 bases. The CDR3 spells CASSESHRTEQFF. The CDR3 coding sequence is TGCGCCAGCAGTGAGTCACACAGGACTGAGCAGTTCTTC.

The chain couples TRBV5-1 to TRBJ2-7; D might be TRBD2 (5 bases). V dropped 2 bases and J dropped 0 bases, with 9 bases sitting between them. Germline V CDR1 and CDR2: SGHRS, YFSETQ. The CDR3 extends over 14 amino acids. This chain's CDR3 is CASSFLDYSYEQYF. DNA of the CDR3: TGCGCCAGCAGCTTCCTAGACTACTCCTACGAGCAGTACTTC.

The V call is TRBV10-2, the J call TRBJ2-1; a weak D match, TRBD2 (6 bases). From germline, CDR1 is WSHSY and CDR2 SAAADI. Deletions cut 7 bases from V and 0 bases from J, with 7 bases between. CDR3 length: 13 amino acids. The DNA of the CDR3 is TGCGCCAGCACGGGGGACTCCTACAATGAGCAGTTCTTC. Protein product: CASTGDSYNEQFF.

This sequence joins TRBV29-1 and TRBJ2-5; 8 bases are a match to TRBD1. Germline V gene sequence: CDR1 SQVTM, CDR2 ANQGSEA. The trim removed 5 bases at V and 5 bases at J, leaving 7 bases unmatched. The CDR3 loop spans 13 amino acids. The CDR3 sequence is CSVRHRGSETQYF. The CDR3 DNA reads TGCAGCGTTCGCCACAGGGGGTCTGAGACCCAGTACTTC.

The chain carries TRBV28 and TRBJ1-4, with a tentative D call TRBD1 (6 bases). V was pared by 5 bases and J by 4 bases, with 11 bases between. CDR3 length equals 14 residues. The germline V gene encodes CDR1 MDHEN and CDR2 SYDVKM. The chain's CDR3 is CASSPDSYNEKLFF. DNA for the CDR3: TGTGCCAGCAGTCCGGACAGCTATAATGAAAAACTGTTTTTT. Full variable domain (remainder filled in from reference TRBV28 and TRBJ1-4): DVKVTQSSRYLVKRTGEKVFLECVQDMDHENMFWYRQDPGLGLRLIYFSYDVKMKEKGDIPEGYSVSREKKERFSLILESASTNQTSMYLCASSPDSYNEKLFFGSGTQLSVL.

The chain employs TRBV5-4 and TRBJ2-5, with TRBD1 matching 10 bases. The CDR3 loop spans 17 amino acids. Germline CDR1 SGHNT, CDR2 YYREEE (reference sequence). The J segment lost 1 base and the V segment lost 1 base, leaving 7 bases of the junction unmatched. The CDR3 spells CASSLKGQGITQETQYF. CDR3 DNA sequence: TGTGCCAGCAGCTTGAAGGGACAGGGGATCACCCAAGAGACCCAGTACTTC.

The J gene is TRBJ2-7, the V gene TRBV7-3, with 9 bases lining up with TRBD1. The CDR3 has 13 amino acids. CDR1 and CDR2 from the germline V gene are SGHTA and FQGTGA. V was clipped by 0 bases and J by 6 bases; unmatched bases: 0. CDR3 residues: CASSLTTGGEQYF. CDR3 nucleotide sequence: TGTGCCAGCAGCTTAACGACAGGGGGCGAGCAGTACTTC.

The genes are TRBV5-4 and TRBJ2-6; 8 bases line up with TRBD1. V gave up 6 bases and J gave up 0 bases; unmatched junction bases: 5. The CDR3 has 16 residues. Germline-derived CDR1 and CDR2 are SGHNT and YYREEE (reference sequence). This chain's CDR3 is CASTQGAFSGANVLTF. The CDR3, as DNA: TGTGCCAGCACGCAGGGGGCATTCTCTGGGGCCAACGTCCTGACTTTC.

This chain connects TRBV6-6 to TRBJ2-5; the D gene is possibly TRBD1 (6 bases). Per germline, CDR1 MNHNY and CDR2 SVGAGI (reference sequence). V was shortened by 0 bases and J by 7 bases, with 18 bases between the two germline ends. The CDR3 is 16 amino acids. CDR3 loop: CASSYSSTGQGTTQYF. CDR3 in DNA: TGTGCCAGCAGTTACTCTTCCACCGGCCAGGGGACGACCCAGTACTTC.

This sequence joins TRBV5-1 and TRBJ1-2, with 8 positions matching TRBD1. V gave up 4 bases and J gave up 4 bases; unmatched junction bases: 9. The CDR3 loop spans 15 amino acids. The germline CDR1 and CDR2 sequences are SGHRS and YFSETQ. CDR3 sequence: CASSGTFTGGYGYTF. The CDR3 nucleotides read TGCGCCAGCAGCGGAACATTCACAGGGGGCTATGGCTACACCTTC.

The V call is TRBV19, the J call TRBJ1-4; TRBD1 aligns across 7 bases. Trimming took 5 bases from V and 7 from J; bases not matched to a gene: 7. Looked up from germline, CDR1 is LNHDA and CDR2 is SQIVND (reference sequence). The CDR3 has 14 residues. The CDR3 region has the DNA TGTGCCAGTAGTGTGACAGGGTCTGGTGAAAAACTGTTTTTT. It specifies CASSVTGSGEKLFF.

The V call is TRBV10-2, the J call TRBJ2-3; the D gene is possibly TRBD2 (6 bases). The CDR3 runs to 15 residues. Germline V gene lookup returns CDR1 WSHSY and CDR2 SAAADI. Trimming removed 5 bases at V and 7 bases at J, with 19 bases between. The CDR3, as DNA: TGCGCCAGCAGTCCCCCGGGACTGGGCTTTTATACGCAGTATTTT. It encodes CASSPPGLGFYTQYF.

The chain is built from TRBV7-9 and TRBJ2-5; D is ambiguous. V lost 5 bases and J lost 3, with 16 bases in between. The CDR3 extends over 15 amino acids. Germline CDR1 SEHNR, CDR2 FQNEAQ (reference sequence). This CDR3 reads CASSRSIQTKETQYF. The CDR3 DNA reads as TGTGCCAGCAGCCGGAGCATCCAGACGAAAGAGACCCAGTACTTC.